The rows below give T cell receptor beta chains drawn from one sample of a study of blood T cell repertoires in COVID-19. TCRdb's table, derived via immunoSEQ multiplex PCR, lists solely in-frame clones and lacks some. Found here are roughly 250,000 clones, 70% to 90% of them singletons; the top ten hold 1.5% to 2%. Sequenced sample: PBMCs or T cells enriched from blood (not recorded which). These receptors were collected from a woman aged 50 to 60 who had recovered from COVID-19. The CDR3 runs from the conserved cysteine through the conserved F or W. A D gene is named only where the DNA matches it firmly. Rows give clone size only sometimes, using once, few, many, or a class for an expanded clone.

abundance: -; v_gene: TRBV7-2; d_gene: TRBD1; j_gene: TRBJ1-6; CDR3nt: TGTGCCAGCAGCCCATGGGGGGACAGGCAAAATTCACCCCTCCACTTT; CDR3aa: CASSPWGDRQNSPLHF
abundance: -; v_gene: TRBV28; d_gene: -; j_gene: TRBJ2-3; CDR3nt: TGTGCCAGCAGTTATTTCGGGGTTGGAGATACGCAGTATTTT; CDR3aa: CASSYFGVGDTQYF
abundance: -; v_gene: TRBV27; d_gene: -; j_gene: TRBJ2-2; CDR3nt: TGTGCCAGCAGTTTCCTCGTACCTCCAGACAGGGAGGTTAGGTCCGGGGAGCTGTTTTTT; CDR3aa: CASSFLVPPDREVRSGELFF
abundance: -; v_gene: TRBV15; d_gene: -; j_gene: TRBJ2-5; CDR3nt: TGTGCCACCAGCGGCGGGACAGAAGAGACCCAGTACTTC; CDR3aa: CATSGGTEETQYF
abundance: few; v_gene: TRBV27; d_gene: TRBD2; j_gene: TRBJ2-3; CDR3nt: TGTGCCAGCCTACCGGCGGGAGGGGACACAGATACGCAGTATTTT; CDR3aa: CASLPAGGDTDTQYF
abundance: -; v_gene: TRBV27; d_gene: TRBD2; j_gene: TRBJ2-3; CDR3nt: TGTGCCAGCAGTTTAGGGAATAGCGGGAGGGCCGAAGTCGGTCCCACAGATACGCAGTATTTT; CDR3aa: CASSLGNSGRAEVGPTDTQYF
abundance: -; v_gene: TRBV14; d_gene: TRBD2; j_gene: TRBJ2-1; CDR3nt: TGTGCCAGCAGCTTTATAGACGGGAGGGACTCCTACAATGAGCAGTTCTTC; CDR3aa: CASSFIDGRDSYNEQFF
abundance: -; v_gene: TRBV28; d_gene: -; j_gene: TRBJ2-1; CDR3nt: TGTGCCAGCAGTACGGTTCTCGGGGCCTACAATGAGCAGTTCTTC; CDR3aa: CASSTVLGAYNEQFF
abundance: -; v_gene: TRBV21-1; d_gene: -; j_gene: TRBJ1-5; CDR3nt: TGTGCCAGCAGCAAAAGGACAGGGGCCGCATTTTATAGCAATCAGCCCCAGCATTTT; CDR3aa: CASSKRTGAAFYSNQPQHF
abundance: -; v_gene: TRBV27; d_gene: -; j_gene: TRBJ1-2; CDR3nt: TGTGCCAGCAGTCCAAGGGGCCAGGTGAACTATGGCTACACCTTC; CDR3aa: CASSPRGQVNYGYTF
abundance: -; v_gene: TRBV15; d_gene: -; j_gene: TRBJ2-5; CDR3nt: TGTGCCACCAGCAGAGGTGCGGTTCAAGAGACCCAGTACTTC; CDR3aa: CATSRGAVQETQYF
abundance: -; v_gene: TRBV5-5; d_gene: -; j_gene: TRBJ2-7; CDR3nt: TGTGCCAGCAGCTTGGCCGGGACACTCTCCTACGAGCAGTACTTC; CDR3aa: CASSLAGTLSYEQYF
abundance: -; v_gene: TRBV19; d_gene: -; j_gene: TRBJ2-7; CDR3nt: TGTGCCAGTAGCCCCAGTCCACCGGGCGAGCAGTACTTC; CDR3aa: CASSPSPPGEQYF
abundance: -; v_gene: TRBV24-1; d_gene: TRBD2; j_gene: TRBJ2-1; CDR3nt: TGTGCCACCAGTGACCTCCCCCTAGCGGAGCCCTCCTACAATGAGCAGTTCTTC; CDR3aa: CATSDLPLAEPSYNEQFF
abundance: -; v_gene: TRBV7-9; d_gene: -; j_gene: TRBJ2-7; CDR3nt: TGTGCCAGCAGCCCTGGGGCAGGGCCCTACGAGCAGTACTTC; CDR3aa: CASSPGAGPYEQYF
abundance: -; v_gene: TRBV10-1; d_gene: -; j_gene: TRBJ2-7; CDR3nt: TGCGCCAGCAGTCTCGGACAAGGATCCTACGAGCAGTACTTC; CDR3aa: CASSLGQGSYEQYF
abundance: -; v_gene: TRBV7-9; d_gene: TRBD2; j_gene: TRBJ2-7; CDR3nt: TGTGCCAGCAGCCCCAGACCCGCACTAGCGGTCTACGAGCAGTACTTC; CDR3aa: CASSPRPALAVYEQYF
abundance: -; v_gene: TRBV3-1/TRBV3-2; d_gene: -; j_gene: TRBJ1-3; CDR3nt: TGTGCCAGCAGCACACAGGGAGGAAACACCATATATTTT; CDR3aa: CASSTQGGNTIYF
abundance: -; v_gene: TRBV10-3; d_gene: TRBD2; j_gene: TRBJ2-4; CDR3nt: TGTGCCATCAGTGAGTCAACGGGGGGAAACATTCAGTACTTC; CDR3aa: CAISESTGGNIQYF
abundance: -; v_gene: TRBV28; d_gene: TRBD1; j_gene: TRBJ2-7; CDR3nt: TGTGCCAGCAGAAGACAGGGGAACTACGAGCAGTACTTC; CDR3aa: CASRRQGNYEQYF
abundance: -; v_gene: TRBV19; d_gene: -; j_gene: TRBJ2-7; CDR3nt: TGTGCCAGTAGTATAGTATCGAGCCGCGCCTACGAGCAGTACTTC; CDR3aa: CASSIVSSRAYEQYF
abundance: -; v_gene: TRBV19; d_gene: TRBD1; j_gene: TRBJ1-2; CDR3nt: TGTGCCAGTAGTTGGACAGGCCTTTATAGTGGCTACACCTTC; CDR3aa: CASSWTGLYSGYTF
abundance: -; v_gene: TRBV6-5; d_gene: -; j_gene: TRBJ1-4; CDR3nt: TGTGCCAGCAGCCACAGGTTTTCGAGTATTGAAAAACTGTTTTTT; CDR3aa: CASSHRFSSIEKLFF
abundance: -; v_gene: TRBV5-6; d_gene: -; j_gene: TRBJ2-5; CDR3nt: TGTGCCAGCAGCTTTCAGTATATGGGGCAGGGAGAGACCCAGTACTTC; CDR3aa: CASSFQYMGQGETQYF
abundance: -; v_gene: TRBV19; d_gene: -; j_gene: TRBJ1-5; CDR3nt: TGTGCCAGTAGTATAGACAGGGGATATCAGCCCCAGCATTTT; CDR3aa: CASSIDRGYQPQHF
abundance: once; v_gene: TRBV24-1; d_gene: -; j_gene: TRBJ2-7; CDR3nt: TGTGCCACCAGTGATCTAACAGGGAGCGGGCAGTACTTC; CDR3aa: CATSDLTGSGQYF
abundance: -; v_gene: TRBV9; d_gene: TRBD1; j_gene: TRBJ1-5; CDR3nt: TGTGCCAGCAGCCCCGGACAGGGCGGTCAGCCCCAGCATTTT; CDR3aa: CASSPGQGGQPQHF
abundance: -; v_gene: TRBV7-6; d_gene: TRBD2; j_gene: TRBJ2-3; CDR3nt: TGTGCCAGCAGCCCCAGGGCTTCGGGCGGGAGTAAAGCAGATACGCAGTATTTT; CDR3aa: CASSPRASGGSKADTQYF
abundance: -; v_gene: TRBV18; d_gene: TRBD1; j_gene: TRBJ1-1; CDR3nt: TGTGCCAGCTCACCCCGGACAGGGGGCGGGAACACTGAAGCTTTCTTT; CDR3aa: CASSPRTGGGNTEAFF
abundance: -; v_gene: TRBV7-6; d_gene: -; j_gene: TRBJ1-3; CDR3nt: TGTGCCAGCGGCCGAGGACAGCTCTCTGGAAACACCATATATTTT; CDR3aa: CASGRGQLSGNTIYF
abundance: -; v_gene: TRBV28; d_gene: TRBD1; j_gene: TRBJ1-1; CDR3nt: TGTGCCAGCAAGAGGGACAGGCTTAACACTGAAGCTTTCTTT; CDR3aa: CASKRDRLNTEAFF
abundance: -; v_gene: TRBV28; d_gene: TRBD1; j_gene: TRBJ1-5; CDR3nt: TGTGCCAGCAGTTTATCCCCGTCGGGACAGGCTAATCAGCCCCAGCATTTT; CDR3aa: CASSLSPSGQANQPQHF
abundance: -; v_gene: TRBV5-1; d_gene: TRBD2; j_gene: TRBJ2-7; CDR3nt: TGCGCCAGCAGTTCCGGACTAGCGGGAGCCGAGCAGTACTTC; CDR3aa: CASSSGLAGAEQYF
abundance: -; v_gene: TRBV19; d_gene: -; j_gene: TRBJ2-5; CDR3nt: TGTGCCAGTAGTATGACCCTAGCCGGTGGGACCCAGTACTTC; CDR3aa: CASSMTLAGGTQYF
abundance: -; v_gene: TRBV4-2; d_gene: -; j_gene: TRBJ2-7; CDR3nt: TGTGCCAGCAGCCAACGGGTTTCAGAAATGAGCTCCTACGAGCAGTACTTC; CDR3aa: CASSQRVSEMSSYEQYF
abundance: -; v_gene: TRBV28; d_gene: -; j_gene: TRBJ1-1; CDR3nt: TGTGCCAGCAGTTATCCCTCCGCGGCACATTTGATGAACACTGAAGCTTTCTTT; CDR3aa: CASSYPSAAHLMNTEAFF
abundance: few; v_gene: TRBV5-4; d_gene: TRBD1; j_gene: TRBJ1-1; CDR3nt: TGTGCCAGCAGCTGGGGCGGACAGGGTGAGACTGAAGCTTTCTTT; CDR3aa: CASSWGGQGETEAFF
abundance: few; v_gene: TRBV19; d_gene: -; j_gene: TRBJ1-1; CDR3nt: TGTGCCAGTAGTCCGCACATCTTCGGGGAAACTGAAGCTTTCTTT; CDR3aa: CASSPHIFGETEAFF
abundance: once; v_gene: TRBV29-1; d_gene: -; j_gene: TRBJ2-1; CDR3nt: TGCAGCGTTGATACCAACTCACGCGTAAGCTCCTACAATGAGCAGTTCTTC; CDR3aa: CSVDTNSRVSSYNEQFF
abundance: -; v_gene: TRBV3-1/TRBV3-2; d_gene: -; j_gene: TRBJ2-3; CDR3nt: TGTGCCAGCAGCCACCGAACCTCACTCCTCACAGATACGCAGTATTTT; CDR3aa: CASSHRTSLLTDTQYF
abundance: -; v_gene: TRBV3-1/TRBV3-2; d_gene: TRBD2; j_gene: TRBJ2-2; CDR3nt: TGTGCCAGCAGCCTCCGGAGGGGAGGGAGTGCCGGGGAGCTGTTTTTT; CDR3aa: CASSLRRGGSAGELFF
abundance: -; v_gene: TRBV28; d_gene: TRBD1; j_gene: TRBJ2-1; CDR3nt: TGTGCCAGCAGCTCAGAGGGGTGGGACAGGGGCAGTGAGCAGTTCTTC; CDR3aa: CASSSEGWDRGSEQFF
abundance: -; v_gene: TRBV5-1; d_gene: -; j_gene: TRBJ1-1; CDR3nt: TGCGCCAGCAGCTCCGGAGGGAGGGGCCTCCAAGGAATGAACACTGAAGCTTTCTTT; CDR3aa: CASSSGGRGLQGMNTEAFF
abundance: -; v_gene: TRBV7-9; d_gene: -; j_gene: TRBJ1-5; CDR3nt: TGTGCCAGCAGCCGCGGAGTAGGCAATCAGCCCCAGCATTTT; CDR3aa: CASSRGVGNQPQHF
abundance: -; v_gene: TRBV6-2/TRBV6-3; d_gene: TRBD2; j_gene: TRBJ2-1; CDR3nt: TGTGCCAGCAGTTACTTCCGACTAGCGGGCTACAATGAGCAGTTCTTC; CDR3aa: CASSYFRLAGYNEQFF
abundance: -; v_gene: TRBV5-1; d_gene: TRBD2; j_gene: TRBJ2-3; CDR3nt: TGCGCCAGCAGCTTGGCAGCGGGAATCACAGATACGCAGTATTTT; CDR3aa: CASSLAAGITDTQYF
abundance: -; v_gene: TRBV19; d_gene: -; j_gene: TRBJ2-1; CDR3nt: TGTGCCAGTAGTATGCGCTCCTATGAGCAGTTCTTC; CDR3aa: CASSMRSYEQFF
abundance: few; v_gene: TRBV10-3; d_gene: -; j_gene: TRBJ2-3; CDR3nt: TGTGCCATCAGTGCTGGACAAAACACAGATACGCAGTATTTT; CDR3aa: CAISAGQNTDTQYF
abundance: -; v_gene: TRBV7-2; d_gene: -; j_gene: TRBJ2-2; CDR3nt: TGTGCCAGCAGCTTAGCGTTACTAGCCCCCGGGGAGCTGTTTTTT; CDR3aa: CASSLALLAPGELFF
abundance: -; v_gene: TRBV5-6; d_gene: TRBD2; j_gene: TRBJ2-1; CDR3nt: TGTGCCAGCAGCTTGTTTCGGACTAGCGGGCTTAGCTCCTACAATGAGCAGTTCTTC; CDR3aa: CASSLFRTSGLSSYNEQFF
abundance: -; v_gene: TRBV10-3; d_gene: TRBD2; j_gene: TRBJ2-7; CDR3nt: TGTGCCATCACCGGGACTACCTCCTACGAGCAGTACTTC; CDR3aa: CAITGTTSYEQYF
abundance: -; v_gene: TRBV15; d_gene: -; j_gene: TRBJ1-5; CDR3nt: TGTGCCACCAGCAGAGAACAATATAGCAATCAGCCCCAGCATTTT; CDR3aa: CATSREQYSNQPQHF
abundance: -; v_gene: TRBV3-1/TRBV3-2; d_gene: -; j_gene: TRBJ2-7; CDR3nt: TGTGCCAGCAGCCGGACTTCCTACGAGCAGTACTTC; CDR3aa: CASSRTSYEQYF
abundance: -; v_gene: TRBV13; d_gene: -; j_gene: TRBJ2-7; CDR3nt: TGTGCCAGCAGCTTATCAGGGTACGAGCAGTACTTC; CDR3aa: CASSLSGYEQYF
abundance: -; v_gene: TRBV19; d_gene: TRBD1; j_gene: TRBJ1-2; CDR3nt: TGTGCCAGTAGTCCGGGGACAGGGGGCATTTATGGCTACACCTTC; CDR3aa: CASSPGTGGIYGYTF
abundance: -; v_gene: TRBV7-9; d_gene: -; j_gene: TRBJ2-7; CDR3nt: TGTGCCAGCACCACAACCTCCCAGGGTGCCTACGAGCAGTACTTC; CDR3aa: CASTTTSQGAYEQYF
abundance: -; v_gene: TRBV5-1; d_gene: TRBD1; j_gene: TRBJ1-1; CDR3nt: TGCGCCAGCAACGTACAGGGGGCGGACACTGAAGCTTTCTTT; CDR3aa: CASNVQGADTEAFF